The text below deals with one TCR beta chain. The antigen it recognizes is unknown. Within one base of it there is no much larger clone, and no base qualities were kept. Reading from cysteine to phenylalanine, the CDR3 counts 18 amino acids. Kept here is only the CDR3 DNA, which spans 54 bases and is read in frame from base 1. Unmatched junction bases come to 5, with V trimmed by 0 bases and J by 0 bases. In the germline V gene, CDR1 corresponds to SGDLS and CDR2 to YYNGEE. This sample was included in a study of T cell changes during pregnancy in multiple sclerosis (dated by TCRdb to the late 2010s). A note on the overall study: Changes in the T cell repertoire over the course of pregnancy were examined in this study in women with multiple sclerosis.

Preparation of the library involved the immunoSEQ multiplex PCR assay. TCRdb limited this immuneACCESS table to in-frame rearrangements with V and J called. A share of clones is missing; checked studies link under half to unresolved V genes, and the rest is unexplained. This sample gives 65,000 to 90,000 clones in total; approximately 90% of them show up just once. The ten most abundant clones make up 2.5% to 3% of the sample. The chain employs TRBV9 and TRBJ2-1, and 11 junctional nucleotides match TRBD2. This TCR was sampled from a female donor with multiple sclerosis, enrolled in a pregnancy study. This sample comprised peripheral blood, obtained in the first trimester of pregnancy. DNA sequence: TGTGCCAGCAGCGTAGAGCTAGCGGGGGGCCGCTCCTACAATGAGCAGTTCTTC. It translates to CASSVELAGGRSYNEQFF.